Described below is a single T cell receptor beta chain sequence and its context. Its matching antigen is unknown. Germline CDR1 MGHRA, CDR2 YSYEKL. V lost 0 bases to trimming and J lost 6 bases, with 18 bases between them. This CDR3 contains 17 residues. The data were obtained in a study of T cell responses to AZD1222 COVID-19 vaccine. Background on the study: Whether given at about 4 or about 12 weeks, second doses were pooled. Findings of the study overall: Donors were mostly white British, more females; clonal diversity possibly underestimated. Just a handful of AZD1222 recipients tested seropositive at baseline. Spike-wide vaccine-associated CD4 TCRs dominated at 160-218 and 743-854.

Generated by immunoSEQ multiplex PCR, the TCRdb table keeps only in-frame clones and is missing some. The top ten clones hold about a fifth of a sample with around 87,000 clones, more than 75% of them seen once. The chain joins TRBV4-1 to TRBJ1-5; D possibly corresponds to TRBD1 (5 bases). Sequenced here: peripheral blood, sampled on day 0 of AZD1222 vaccination. The receptor comes from an adult in good health. The CDR3 region is CASSQDFGTELVQPQHF. The CDR3 DNA follows: TGCGCCAGCAGCCAAGATTTCGGGACTGAGTTGGTTCAGCCCCAGCATTTT.